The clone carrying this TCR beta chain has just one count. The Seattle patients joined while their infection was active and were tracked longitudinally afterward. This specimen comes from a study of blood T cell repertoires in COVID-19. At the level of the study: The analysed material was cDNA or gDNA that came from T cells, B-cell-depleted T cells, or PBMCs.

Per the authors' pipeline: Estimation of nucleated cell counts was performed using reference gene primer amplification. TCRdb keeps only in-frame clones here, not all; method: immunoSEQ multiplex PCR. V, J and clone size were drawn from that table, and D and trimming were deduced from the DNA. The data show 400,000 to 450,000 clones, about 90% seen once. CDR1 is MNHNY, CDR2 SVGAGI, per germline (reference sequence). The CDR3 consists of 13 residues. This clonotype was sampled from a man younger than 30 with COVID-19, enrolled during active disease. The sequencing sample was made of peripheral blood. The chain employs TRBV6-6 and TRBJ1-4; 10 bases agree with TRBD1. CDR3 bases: TGTGGGGCCGGACAGGGGGTTAATGAAAAACTGTTTTTT. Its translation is CGAGQGVNEKLFF.